There are a few counts of the clone carrying this T cell receptor beta chain. Trimming took 1 base from V and 2 from J; bases not matched to a gene: 9. Germline V gene sequence: CDR1 SGHDT, CDR2 YYEEEE. This CDR3 contains 16 residues. The data belong to a study of blood T cell repertoires in COVID-19. Method: immunoSEQ multiplex PCR; TCRdb's copy keeps in-frame clones and lacks some. The repertoire holds approximately 330,000 clones, with roughly nine tenths as singletons. For recovered donors of Cohort 3, there were two negative PCRs, clearance, or symptom resolution. This TCR came from a woman under 40 who had recovered from COVID-19. The V call is TRBV5-6, the J call TRBJ2-7; 7 nucleotides line up with TRBD2. The sequencing sample was made of PBMCs or T cells enriched from blood (not recorded which). The CDR3 DNA is TGTGCCAGCAGCTTGTGGGAGGGAGGGCTGCCCTACGAGCAGTACTTC. It codes for CASSLWEGGLPYEQYF.